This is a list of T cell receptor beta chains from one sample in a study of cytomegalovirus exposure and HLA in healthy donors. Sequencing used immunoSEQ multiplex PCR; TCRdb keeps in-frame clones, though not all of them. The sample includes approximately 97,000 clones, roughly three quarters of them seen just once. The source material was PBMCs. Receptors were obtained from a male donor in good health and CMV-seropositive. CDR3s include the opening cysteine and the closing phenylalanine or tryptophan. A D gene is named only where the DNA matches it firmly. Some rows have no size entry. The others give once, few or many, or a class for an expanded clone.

TGCGCCAGCAGTCCTCCCGGGACAGGGGGGTTCAATGAGCAGTTCTTC	CASSPPGTGGFNEQFF	TRBV4-1	.	TRBJ2-1	TRBD1
TGCGCCAGCATTTCAACAGGGGACTTGGCCGGGGAGCTGTTTTTT	CASISTGDLAGELFF	TRBV10-1	.	TRBJ2-2	.
TGTTCCAGCAGCTCCCCTGACAGGGCGTCCTATGGCTACACCTTC	CSSSSPDRASYGYTF	TRBV7-9	.	TRBJ1-2	TRBD1
TGTGCCAGCAAGGAGGGGCGGTACCTCAACGAGACCCAGTACTTC	CASKEGRYLNETQYF	TRBV2	.	TRBJ2-5	.
TGTGCCAGCAGCTTAGAGGGGGGAAAGGGCTACGAGCAGTACTTC	CASSLEGGKGYEQYF	TRBV11-3	few	TRBJ2-7	.
TGTGCCATCAGTTTGGGACAGGCCGTCCCCTACGAGCAGTACTTC	CAISLGQAVPYEQYF	TRBV10-3	few	TRBJ2-7	TRBD1
TGTGCCAGCAGTTCCATTGGTCTGGCGGAGGGCTATGGCTACACCTTC	CASSSIGLAEGYGYTF	TRBV28	.	TRBJ1-2	.
TGTGCCAGCAGCCCCGGGGTTGGCGATACGCAGTATTTT	CASSPGVGDTQYF	TRBV4-2	once	TRBJ2-3	.
TGTGCCAGTAGTATAAGTAGTGGAGTCGGCTACGAGCAGTACTTC	CASSISSGVGYEQYF	TRBV19	.	TRBJ2-7	.
TGTGCCAGCGGGCGAGCTAGCGGGAGGGCCAGCACCGGGGAGCTGTTTTTT	CASGRASGRASTGELFF	TRBV5-4	.	TRBJ2-2	TRBD2
TGTGCCAGCAGCTTACGCAGGGCTCAGCCCCAGCATTTT	CASSLRRAQPQHF	TRBV7-2	.	TRBJ1-5	.
TGTGCCAGCAGCCCGTTTGCGGGGGTTCAAGAGACCCAGTACTTC	CASSPFAGVQETQYF	TRBV6-6	.	TRBJ2-5	TRBD2
TGTGCCAGCAGCCTGAACAGGGGGCAGGGCACTGAAGCTTTCTTT	CASSLNRGQGTEAFF	TRBV4-2	.	TRBJ1-1	TRBD1
TGCAGCGTTGGGACAGGGCTATCTAGCAATCAGCCCCAGCATTTT	CSVGTGLSSNQPQHF	TRBV29-1	.	TRBJ1-5	TRBD1
TGTGCCAGCAGCTGGGGGGGAGGTACAGATACGCAGTATTTT	CASSWGGGTDTQYF	TRBV7-2	.	TRBJ2-3	TRBD2
TGTGCCAGCGTGGGGCAGAACTATGGCTACACCTTC	CASVGQNYGYTF	TRBV6-1	.	TRBJ1-2	.
TGTGCCAGCAGCCAAGGACAGCTAGACTATGGCTACACCTTC	CASSQGQLDYGYTF	TRBV4-2	.	TRBJ1-2	.
TGCGCCAGCAGCTTGGGACCAGCAGGGATGCATGAGCAGTTCTTC	CASSLGPAGMHEQFF	TRBV5-1	.	TRBJ2-1	.
TGCGCCAGCAGCTTTTCAGGGGGGAGGTTCGAGACCCAGTACTTC	CASSFSGGRFETQYF	TRBV5-1	.	TRBJ2-5	.
TGTGCCAGCGCTAGGGGGCCGAACACTGAAGCTTTCTTT	CASARGPNTEAFF	TRBV5-4	.	TRBJ1-1	TRBD1
TGTGCCAGCAGCGGGGGGGGCAGTTTGGGTGAGCAGTTCTTC	CASSGGGSLGEQFF	TRBV7-2	.	TRBJ2-1	.
TGTGCCAGCAGTTTGAGGACCGGGGAGCTGTTTTTT	CASSLRTGELFF	TRBV11-2	.	TRBJ2-2	.
TGTGCCAGCAGTTCTTACAGGGGAGAGGCGTACTTC	CASSSYRGEAYF	TRBV7-2	.	TRBJ2-7	TRBD1
TGTGCCAGTAGTACAAGACTAGCGGGAGATGAGCAGTTCTTC	CASSTRLAGDEQFF	TRBV19	few	TRBJ2-1	TRBD2
TGTGCCAGCAACAGACAGGGACCCTCTAATGAAAAACTGTTTTTT	CASNRQGPSNEKLFF	TRBV28	.	TRBJ1-4	TRBD1
TGTGCCAGCAGCTGGCGGGGGGGCGAGGAGACCCAGTACTTC	CASSWRGGEETQYF	TRBV7-2	.	TRBJ2-5	TRBD2
TGTGCCAGCAGCCAAGCCGCGGATGGCTACACCTTC	CASSQAADGYTF	TRBV4-2	.	TRBJ1-2	.
TGTGCCAGCAGTGTGGACGGCGGGGGCGAGCAGTACTTC	CASSVDGGGEQYF	TRBV6-1	.	TRBJ2-7	TRBD2
TGTGCCAGCTCACCAAAGGGCGGGAGCTCCTACAATGAGCAGTTCTTC	CASSPKGGSSYNEQFF	TRBV18	few	TRBJ2-1	TRBD2
TGTGCCAGCACCACCCGGGACTCCCGAAAGAAAGAGCAGTACTTC	CASTTRDSRKKEQYF	TRBV28	.	TRBJ2-7	.
TGTGCCAGCAGTTACTCTGGTGGGCCTAGCGCCGACGAGCAGTACTTC	CASSYSGGPSADEQYF	TRBV6-5	.	TRBJ2-7	.
TGCGCCAGCAGCGGAGGGACTAGCAGAAACAATGAGCAGTTCTTC	CASSGGTSRNNEQFF	TRBV5-1	.	TRBJ2-1	TRBD2
TGTGCCAGCAGCACCGGGACAGACTTTGGCCCCTATGGCTACACCTTC	CASSTGTDFGPYGYTF	TRBV9	.	TRBJ1-2	TRBD1
TGTGCCAGCAGTGCTGATGAGGGGGGGTATCAGCCCCAGCATTTT	CASSADEGGYQPQHF	TRBV9	.	TRBJ1-5	.
TGCAGCGTTGTTCAGTGGAGCACAGATACGCAGTATTTT	CSVVQWSTDTQYF	TRBV29-1	few	TRBJ2-3	.
TGTGCCAGCTCCTTACTGTTAAACACTGAAGCTTTCTTT	CASSLLLNTEAFF	TRBV11-2	.	TRBJ1-1	.
TGCGCCAGCAGCCCTGACGGGAGTTACTATGGCTACACCTTC	CASSPDGSYYGYTF	TRBV5-1	.	TRBJ1-2	.
TGTGCTAGTGGTTTGGACGGGGAAGGTCGCGAGCAGTACTTC	CASGLDGEGREQYF	TRBV12-5	.	TRBJ2-7	.
TGTGCCAGCAGCCGGGGGGGGGCCCAGTCGTACAATGAGCAGTTCTTC	CASSRGGAQSYNEQFF	TRBV11-3	few	TRBJ2-1	TRBD2
TGCAGCGTTGCCCTAGCGGGAGACGGGGAGCTGTTTTTT	CSVALAGDGELFF	TRBV29-1	.	TRBJ2-2	TRBD2
TGTGCCAGCAGTTACGGGCAGGGTAGGAGGAACACTGAAGCTTTCTTT	CASSYGQGRRNTEAFF	TRBV6-6	.	TRBJ1-1	.
TGCGCCAGCAGCTTGCTAGGACTGGAGAACACCGGGGAGCTGTTTTTT	CASSLLGLENTGELFF	TRBV5-1	.	TRBJ2-2	.
TGTGCCAGCAGTATTAGCGGAGTTAACACCGGGGAGCTGTTTTTT	CASSISGVNTGELFF	TRBV28	.	TRBJ2-2	.